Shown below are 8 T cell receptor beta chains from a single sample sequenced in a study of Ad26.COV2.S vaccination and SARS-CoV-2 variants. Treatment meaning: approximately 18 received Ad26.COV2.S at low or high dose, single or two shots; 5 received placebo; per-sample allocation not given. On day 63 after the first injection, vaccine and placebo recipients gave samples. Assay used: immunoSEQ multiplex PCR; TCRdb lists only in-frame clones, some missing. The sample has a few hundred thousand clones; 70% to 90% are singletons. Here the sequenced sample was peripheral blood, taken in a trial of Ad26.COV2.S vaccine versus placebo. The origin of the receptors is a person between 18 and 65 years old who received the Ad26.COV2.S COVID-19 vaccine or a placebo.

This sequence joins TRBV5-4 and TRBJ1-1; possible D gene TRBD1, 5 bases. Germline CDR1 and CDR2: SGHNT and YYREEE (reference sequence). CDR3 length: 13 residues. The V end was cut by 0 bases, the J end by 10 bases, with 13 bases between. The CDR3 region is CASSLGDSGGAFF. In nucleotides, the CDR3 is TGTGCCAGCAGCTTGGGTGACTCTGGGGGAGCTTTCTTT. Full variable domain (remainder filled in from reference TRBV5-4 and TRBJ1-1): ETGVTQSPTHLIKTRGQQVTLRCSSQSGHNTVSWYQQALGQGPQFIFQYYREEENGRGNFPPRFSGLQFPNYSSELNVNALELDDSALYLCASSLGDSGGAFFGQGTRLTVV.

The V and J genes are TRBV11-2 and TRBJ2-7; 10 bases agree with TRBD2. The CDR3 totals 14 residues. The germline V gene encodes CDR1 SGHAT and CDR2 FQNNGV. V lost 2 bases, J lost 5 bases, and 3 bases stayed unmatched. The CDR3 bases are TGTGCCAGCAGCTTAAAAGCGGGAGGGCACGAGCAGTACGTC. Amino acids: CASSLKAGGHEQYV.

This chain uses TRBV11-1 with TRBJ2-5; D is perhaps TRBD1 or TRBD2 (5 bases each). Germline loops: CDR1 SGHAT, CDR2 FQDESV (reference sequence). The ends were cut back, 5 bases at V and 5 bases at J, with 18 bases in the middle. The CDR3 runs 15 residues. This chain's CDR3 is CASSPGDLSWETQYF. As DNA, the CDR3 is TGTGCCAGCAGCCCCGGGGACCTTAGCTGGGAGACCCAGTACTTC.

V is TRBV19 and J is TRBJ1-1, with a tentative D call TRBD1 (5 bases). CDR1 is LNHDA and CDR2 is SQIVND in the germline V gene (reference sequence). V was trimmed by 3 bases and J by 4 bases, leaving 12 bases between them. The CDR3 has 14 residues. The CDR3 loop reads CASSIGSGRTEAFF. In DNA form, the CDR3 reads TGTGCCAGTAGTATTGGGTCAGGGCGCACTGAAGCTTTCTTT. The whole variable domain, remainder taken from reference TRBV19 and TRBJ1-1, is DGGITQSPKYLFRKEGQNVTLSCEQNLNHDAMYWYRQDPGQGLRLIYYSQIVNDFQKGDIAEGYSVSREKKESFPLTVTSAQKNPTAFYLCASSIGSGRTEAFFGQGTRLTVV.

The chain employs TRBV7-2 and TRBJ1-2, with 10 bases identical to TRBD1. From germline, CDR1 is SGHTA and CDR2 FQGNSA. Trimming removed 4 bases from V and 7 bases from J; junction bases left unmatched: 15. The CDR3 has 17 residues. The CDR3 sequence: CASSSRDRGWRSRGYTF. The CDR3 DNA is TGTGCCAGCAGCTCAAGGGACAGGGGTTGGAGGTCCCGTGGCTACACCTTC.

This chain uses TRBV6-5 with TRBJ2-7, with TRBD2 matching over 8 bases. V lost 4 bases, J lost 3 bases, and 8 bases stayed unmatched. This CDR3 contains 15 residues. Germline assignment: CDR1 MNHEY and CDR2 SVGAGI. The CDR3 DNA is TGTGCCAGCAGTTCCGACGGGACTAGAGTCTACGAGCAGTACGTC. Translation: CASSSDGTRVYEQYV.

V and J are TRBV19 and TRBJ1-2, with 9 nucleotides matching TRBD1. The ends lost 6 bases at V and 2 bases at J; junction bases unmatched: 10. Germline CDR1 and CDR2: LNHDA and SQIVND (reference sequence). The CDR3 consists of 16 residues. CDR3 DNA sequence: TGTGCCAGTAGCCTACAGGGGGCGAATTACAACTATGGCTACACCTTC. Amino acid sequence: CASSLQGANYNYGYTF.

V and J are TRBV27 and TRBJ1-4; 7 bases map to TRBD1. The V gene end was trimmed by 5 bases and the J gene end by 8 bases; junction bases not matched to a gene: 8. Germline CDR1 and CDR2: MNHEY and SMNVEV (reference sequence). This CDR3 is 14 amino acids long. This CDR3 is CASSATGIGEKLFF. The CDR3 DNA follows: TGTGCCAGCAGTGCGACAGGGATTGGGGAAAAACTGTTTTTT.